Listed below are T cell receptor beta chains from one sample, sequenced in a study of T cell changes during pregnancy in multiple sclerosis. TCRdb's table, derived via immunoSEQ multiplex PCR, lists solely in-frame clones and lacks some. The profile shows about 38,000 clones, 92% of them singletons. The sample here was CD4+ T cells from peripheral blood mononuclear cells, taken after pregnancy. These receptors all stem from a female donor in good health, enrolled as a control in a pregnancy study. Each CDR3 is given with its conserved first and last residue. A D gene is named only where the DNA matches it firmly. Clone sizes are given selectively: once, few, many, or a class where the clone is expanded.

>.|TRBJ2-3|TRBD2|TRBV9
CASSGPAGVSDTQYF
TGTGCCAGCAGCGGACCAGCGGGGGTTTCAGATACGCAGTATTTT
>.|TRBJ1-1|TRBD1|TRBV5-1
CASATGMIKEAFF
TGCGCCAGCGCGACAGGGATGATAAAAGAAGCTTTCTTT
>.|TRBJ2-7|.|TRBV7-2
CASSPEGLGYEQYF
TGTGCCAGCAGCCCGGAGGGCCTAGGGTACGAGCAGTACTTC
>.|TRBJ2-5|TRBD2|TRBV7-6
CASSLGGNIAGQETQYF
TGTGCCAGCAGCTTAGGGGGGAATATAGCGGGCCAAGAGACCCAGTACTTC
>.|TRBJ1-5|TRBD1|TRBV28
CASSPGTGDQPQHF
TGTGCCAGCAGTCCCGGGACAGGAGATCAGCCCCAGCATTTT
>.|TRBJ2-1|.|TRBV5-4
CASSRSGGREEQFF
TGTGCCAGCAGCCGAAGCGGTGGTCGCGAGGAGCAGTTCTTC
>.|TRBJ1-2|.|TRBV7-2
CASSLAGTPGGHGYTF
TGTGCCAGCAGCTTAGCAGGGACCCCGGGAGGACATGGCTACACCTTC
>.|TRBJ1-1|.|TRBV19
CASSGTRTEAFF
TGTGCCAGCTCCGGGACAAGGACTGAAGCTTTCTTT
>.|TRBJ2-4|TRBD2|TRBV6-1
CASSATSGRALDIQYF
TGTGCCAGCAGTGCGACTAGCGGGAGGGCCCTCGACATTCAGTACTTC
>.|TRBJ1-2|.|TRBV27
CASRQDNYGYTF
TGTGCCAGCAGACAGGATAACTATGGCTACACCTTC
>.|TRBJ2-7|TRBD1|TRBV18
CASSLDRGAPYEQYF
TGTGCCAGCTCACTGGACAGGGGGGCCCCCTACGAGCAGTACTTC
>.|TRBJ1-2|.|TRBV30
CAWALLKGYTF
TGTGCCTGGGCACTTTTGAAGGGCTACACCTTC
>.|TRBJ2-7|.|TRBV2
CASSITGYYEQYF
TGTGCCAGCAGTATTACAGGCTACTACGAGCAGTACTTC
>.|TRBJ2-2|TRBD2|TRBV11-3
CASSFNGLAGGTGELFF
TGTGCCAGCAGCTTTAACGGACTAGCGGGGGGAACCGGGGAGCTGTTTTTT
>.|TRBJ2-5|TRBD1|TRBV2
CASSEIGTGALTQYF
TGTGCCAGCAGTGAAATCGGGACAGGGGCCTTAACCCAGTACTTC
>.|TRBJ2-7|TRBD1|TRBV7-2
CASSLEGQGAEQYF
TGTGCCAGCAGCTTGGAGGGACAGGGCGCCGAGCAGTACTTC
>.|TRBJ1-4|TRBD1|TRBV5-4
CASSLRQGGRNEKLFF
TGTGCCAGCAGCTTAAGGCAGGGGGGAAGAAATGAAAAACTGTTTTTT
>.|TRBJ1-5|.|TRBV11-2
CASSLGARVGNQPQHF
TGTGCCAGCAGCTTAGGAGCGAGGGTTGGGAATCAGCCCCAGCATTTT
>.|TRBJ2-2|.|TRBV10-1
CASTLGALGTGELFF
TGCGCCAGCACCCTAGGGGCCCTGGGGACCGGGGAGCTGTTTTTT
>.|TRBJ2-5|.|TRBV7-2
CASSLVASATQETQYF
TGTGCCAGCAGCTTAGTTGCCAGCGCCACCCAAGAGACCCAGTACTTC
>once|TRBJ1-1|.|TRBV6-5
CASSWDSNRETEAFF
TGTGCCAGCAGTTGGGACTCTAACCGGGAGACTGAAGCTTTCTTT
>.|TRBJ2-7|TRBD2|TRBV7-8
CASSPQVLLAASYEQYF
TGTGCCAGCAGCCCACAAGTCTTACTAGCGGCCTCCTACGAGCAGTACTTC
>.|TRBJ2-7|.|TRBV5-6
CASSLKPQGSYEQYF
TGTGCCAGCAGCTTGAAACCACAGGGCTCCTACGAGCAGTACTTC
>.|TRBJ1-1|.|TRBV18
CASSEGMNTEAFF
TGTGCCAGCTCGGAGGGGATGAACACTGAAGCTTTCTTT
>once|TRBJ1-2|.|TRBV30
CAWSTGQRGYGYTF
TGTGCCTGGAGTACCGGACAAAGGGGCTATGGCTACACCTTC
>once|TRBJ1-4|.|TRBV6-5
CASSYSPGEKLFF
TGTGCCAGCAGTTACTCCCCCGGGGAAAAACTGTTTTTT
>.|TRBJ2-7|TRBD2|TRBV15
CATRHGGGLLDEQYF
TGTGCCACCAGGCACGGGGGGGGACTTTTGGACGAGCAGTACTTC
>.|TRBJ1-2|.|TRBV14
CASSPLRAPYGYTF
TGTGCCAGCAGCCCGCTGCGGGCCCCCTATGGCTACACCTTC
>.|TRBJ2-1|.|TRBV11-3
CASSLRHPYNEQFF
TGTGCCAGCAGCCTACGTCACCCATACAATGAGCAGTTCTTC